Each of the 28 T cell receptor beta chains below was sequenced from the same sample in a study of beta chain features in type 1 diabetes (dated by TCRdb to 2016 to 2019). The library was generated by the immunoSEQ multiplex PCR assay. All of the isolated RNA was reverse transcribed with the High Capacity cDNA Reverse Transcription Kit, so expressed TCRB transcripts were sequenced. TCRdb limited this immuneACCESS table to in-frame rearrangements with V and J called. A share of clones is missing; checked studies link under half to unresolved V genes, and the rest is unexplained. This sample has a few hundred thousand clones in its table, and approximately 10% of those were observed once. The ten largest clones take up around 0.015% of the sample. Sample: naive CD4+ T cells from blood. According to the study, the label for this sample's cell subset or site signals: true naive CD4+ T cells. These receptor sequences come from a woman in her twenties or thirties in good health.

The chain uses TRBV10-3 and TRBJ2-1; 9 bases map to TRBD2. The CDR3 extends over 13 amino acids. V lost 11 bases, J lost 4 bases, and 6 bases stayed unmatched. Germline CDR1 is ENHRY and CDR2 is SYGVKD. The CDR3 sequence is CASSGRTYNEQFF. The CDR3 DNA is TGTGCCTCAAGCGGGAGGACATACAATGAGCAGTTCTTC.

The chain uses TRBV11-2 and TRBJ2-5, with unresolved D. The germline gives CDR1 SGHAT, CDR2 FQNNGV. This CDR3 has 11 amino acids. V gave up 5 bases and J gave up 5 bases, with 6 bases separating them. The CDR3 sequence: CASSPSETQYF. DNA for the CDR3: TGTGCCAGCAGCCCCTCGGAGACCCAGTACTTC.

The genes are TRBV2 and TRBJ1-1; D may be TRBD1 (6 bases). Germline V gene lookup returns CDR1 SNHLY and CDR2 FYNNEI. Trimming cost V 5 bases and J 4 bases, with 8 bases left between them. The CDR3 sequence is 12 residues long. CDR3 amino acids: CASSIRGTEAFF. The CDR3 nucleotides are TGTGCCAGCAGTATCAGGGGCACTGAAGCTTTCTTT.

The sample holds a few counts of this clone. This chain connects TRBV9 to TRBJ2-3; 7 nucleotides line up with TRBD2. Trimming at V came to 0 bases and at J to 1 base, leaving 5 bases not matched to a gene. CDR3 size: 16 residues. Germline loops: CDR1 SGDLS, CDR2 YYNGEE. CDR3 sequence: CASSVVVGGGTDTQYF. In nucleotides, the CDR3 is TGTGCCAGCAGCGTAGTTGTGGGAGGGGGCACAGATACGCAGTATTTT.

In this sample, this clone turned up a few times. The gene calls are TRBV27 and TRBJ2-3; 9 bases fit TRBD1. Germline V CDR1 and CDR2: MNHEY, SMNVEV (reference sequence). V gave up 2 bases and J gave up 4 bases; unmatched junction bases: 4. The CDR3 loop spans 15 amino acids. The CDR3 nucleotides read TGTGCCAGCAGTTTAGGGACAGGGTTATCAGATACGCAGTATTTT. As protein: CASSLGTGLSDTQYF.

This chain uses TRBV2 with TRBJ1-2; 8 nucleotides align to TRBD1. The V segment lost 6 bases and the J segment 6 bases; nucleotides outside the gene matches: 6. Germline CDR1 and CDR2: SNHLY and FYNNEI. The CDR3 runs 13 residues. This chain's CDR3 is CASSLQGENGYTF. CDR3 in DNA: TGTGCCAGCAGCCTACAGGGGGAGAATGGCTACACCTTC.

The table lists this clone with a few counts. V is TRBV30 and J is TRBJ1-1, with TRBD1 identical over 8 bases. Germline CDR1 GTSNPN, CDR2 SVGIG (reference sequence). The CDR3 sequence is 13 residues long. The V gene end was trimmed by 1 base and the J gene end by 10 bases; junction bases not matched to a gene: 8. In DNA, the CDR3 is TGTGCCTGGAGTGACGACAGGGGTCGGGTAGCTTTCTTT. This gives the protein CAWSDDRGRVAFF.

This clone appeared a few times. The genes are TRBV7-2 and TRBJ2-3; 9 positions agree with TRBD2. The germline gives CDR1 SGHTA, CDR2 FQGNSA. V shed 1 base and J 6 bases; nucleotides not matched to a gene: 8. The CDR3 consists of 16 residues. The chain's CDR3 is CASSLGPGLARDTQYF. CDR3 coding DNA: TGTGCCAGCAGCTTAGGCCCGGGACTAGCAAGGGATACGCAGTATTTT.

The rearrangement uses TRBV28 and TRBJ2-7, with 12 bases aligning to TRBD1. Germline-derived CDR1 and CDR2 are MDHEN and SYDVKM. The CDR3 is 15 amino acids. V was pared by 6 bases and J by 5 bases, with 8 bases of the junction left unmatched. CDR3 in amino acids: CASRARDRGPHEQYF. The CDR3 region has the DNA TGTGCCAGCAGAGCTAGGGACAGGGGGCCCCACGAGCAGTACTTC.

This clone was counted a few times. The CDR3 DNA reads as TGTGCCAGCAGTTTTCTCGGACTAGCTGCTAGCACAGATACGCAGTATTTT. Its protein product is CASSFLGLAASTDTQYF. The gene calls are TRBV27 and TRBJ2-3; 8 nucleotides agree with TRBD2. The CDR3 spans 17 residues. CDR1 is MNHEY, CDR2 SMNVEV, per germline (reference sequence). Trimming took 3 bases from V and 0 from J; bases not matched to a gene: 8.

A few counts support this clone. The chain is built from TRBV9 and TRBJ1-2; the D is unclear. Germline values: CDR1 SGDLS, CDR2 YYNGEE. V dropped 4 bases and J dropped 2 bases, with 12 bases sitting between them. The CDR3 length is 14 residues. The CDR3 loop reads CASSTRGANYGYTF. The CDR3 bases are TGTGCCAGCAGCACCCGGGGAGCGAACTATGGCTACACCTTC. Full variable domain (remainder filled in from reference TRBV9 and TRBJ1-2): DSGVTQTPKHLITATGQRVTLRCSPRSGDLSVYWYQQSLDQGLQFLIQYYNGEERAKGNILERFSAQQFPDLHSELNLSSLELGDSALYFCASSTRGANYGYTFGSGTRLTVV.

CDR3 amino acids: CASSLGHPNQPQHF. CDR3 in DNA: TGCGCCAGCAGCTTGGGGCACCCCAATCAGCCCCAGCATTTT. The chain couples TRBV5-1 to TRBJ1-5; no firm D call. V gave up 0 bases and J gave up 3 bases, with 7 bases separating them. CDR1 SGHRS and CDR2 YFSETQ come from the germline V gene. The CDR3 consists of 14 residues.

The CDR3 sequence: CASRTDTGELFF. The CDR3 coding sequence is TGTGCCAGCAGAACAGACACCGGGGAGCTGTTTTTT. The chain combines TRBV5-4 with TRBJ2-2; unclear D gene. The germline gives CDR1 SGHNT, CDR2 YYREEE (reference sequence). Trimming took off 5 bases at V and 3 bases at J, with 5 bases between the two ends. The CDR3 has 12 residues. The whole variable domain, remainder taken from reference TRBV5-4 and TRBJ2-2, is ETGVTQSPTHLIKTRGQQVTLRCSSQSGHNTVSWYQQALGQGPQFIFQYYREEENGRGNFPPRFSGLQFPNYSSELNVNALELDDSALYLCASRTDTGELFFGEGSRLTVL.

This clone occurred a few times. The CDR3: CSVQARNTGELFF. The CDR3 DNA is TGCAGCGTCCAGGCGCGTAACACCGGGGAGCTGTTTTTT. This chain links TRBV29-1 with TRBJ2-2; D call uncertain. The V and J ends lost 6 bases and 2 bases respectively, with 10 bases between them. Germline V CDR1 and CDR2: SQVTM, ANQGSEA. The CDR3 has 13 residues.

V usage is TRBV9 and J usage is TRBJ2-7; TRBD2 matches at 10 bases. CDR3 length equals 16 residues. Trimming removed 4 bases from V and 1 base from J; junction bases left unmatched: 8. Germline lookup yields CDR1 SGDLS and CDR2 YYNGEE. The CDR3: CASSKASGSGSYEQYF. As DNA, the CDR3 is TGTGCCAGCAGCAAGGCTAGCGGGAGCGGGTCCTACGAGCAGTACTTC.

The V gene is TRBV5-1, the J gene TRBJ2-1; 7 bases fit TRBD1. V was clipped by 1 base and J by 7 bases; unmatched bases: 2. CDR1 and CDR2 (germline): SGHRS, YFSETQ. This CDR3 has 13 amino acids. The CDR3 region has the DNA TGCGCCAGCAGCTTGCCAGGGGGTAATGAGCAGTTCTTC. Protein sequence: CASSLPGGNEQFF. Full variable domain (remainder filled in from reference TRBV5-1 and TRBJ2-1): KAGVTQTPRYLIKTRGQQVTLSCSPISGHRSVSWYQQTPGQGLQFLFEYFSETQRNKGNFPGRFSGRQFSNSRSEMNVSTLELGDSALYLCASSLPGGNEQFFGPGTRLTVL.

The chain has TRBV6-5 and TRBJ1-4; D is possibly TRBD1 (6 bases). The germline V gene encodes CDR1 MNHEY and CDR2 SVGAGI. This CDR3 region has 15 residues. V was cut by 1 base and J by 8 bases, with 14 bases left in between. The chain's CDR3 is CASSYWAGEAEKLFF. The DNA of the CDR3 is TGTGCCAGCAGTTACTGGGCAGGGGAAGCAGAAAAACTGTTTTTT.

The V call is TRBV27, the J call TRBJ1-2; D may be TRBD1 (6 bases). V lost 0 bases, J lost 0 bases, and 8 bases lay in between. Germline lookup yields CDR1 MNHEY and CDR2 SMNVEV (reference sequence). This CDR3 is 15 amino acids long. Here the CDR3 DNA reads TGTGCCAGCAGTTTATCGGGGGCGGCTAACTATGGCTACACCTTC. Translated: CASSLSGAANYGYTF.

Only a few counts were recorded for this clone. V is TRBV7-8 and J is TRBJ2-4, with 7 bases identical to TRBD1. Germline V lookup: CDR1 SGHVS, CDR2 FQNEAQ. The CDR3 totals 16 residues. V dropped 7 bases and J dropped 2; count of bases not matched to a gene: 11. The CDR3 coding sequence is TGTGCCAGCACCGTTTTGACAGGGTCGTCCAAAAACATTCAGTACTTC. Translated, it gives CASTVLTGSSKNIQYF.

This clone showed up just a few times. The V and J genes are TRBV30 and TRBJ1-2; TRBD1 might be the D (6 bases). Trimming took off 3 bases at V and 1 base at J, with 12 bases between the two ends. CDR1 and CDR2 (germline): GTSNPN, SVGIG (reference sequence). The CDR3 totals 14 residues. The chain's CDR3 is CAWSETGFNYGYTF. In DNA form, the CDR3 reads TGTGCCTGGAGCGAAACAGGGTTTAACTATGGCTACACCTTC.

This clone was recorded a few times. This chain connects TRBV1 to TRBJ2-7; the table calls TRBD2, which could not be checked here. TRBV1 is annotated as a pseudogene. CDR3 length: 17 residues. CDR3 sequence (DNA): TGCACCAGCAGCCCCGCCTTCCACAGCGGTCCCTCCTACGAGCAGTACTTC. Protein sequence: CTSSPAFHSGPSYEQYF.

The chain couples TRBV7-2 to TRBJ2-5, with D hard to call. V lost 6 bases, J lost 5 bases, and 7 bases lay in between. Germline V gives CDR1 SGHTA, CDR2 FQGNSA. This CDR3 spans 11 amino acids. The chain's CDR3 is CASRTEETQYF. Written as DNA, the CDR3 is TGTGCCAGCAGGACTGAGGAGACCCAGTACTTC.

This clone was detected a few times. V gene TRBV5-1 combines with J gene TRBJ2-1; TRBD1 matches at 8 bases. CDR1 and CDR2 (germline): SGHRS, YFSETQ. The CDR3 runs 17 residues. Trimming took 0 bases from V and 3 from J; bases not matched to a gene: 8. CDR3 amino acids: CASSLAQGAPGYNEQFF. The CDR3, as DNA: TGCGCCAGCAGCTTGGCCCAGGGGGCGCCCGGCTACAATGAGCAGTTCTTC. Filled out from reference TRBV5-1 and TRBJ2-1, the complete variable domain reads KAGVTQTPRYLIKTRGQQVTLSCSPISGHRSVSWYQQTPGQGLQFLFEYFSETQRNKGNFPGRFSGRQFSNSRSEMNVSTLELGDSALYLCASSLAQGAPGYNEQFFGPGTRLTVL.

The chain employs TRBV7-9 and TRBJ2-5; D perhaps matches TRBD1 (5 bases). The CDR3 has 15 amino acids. Between the trimmed V and J ends, which lost 1 base and 2 bases, there was a span of 11 bases. Per the germline V gene, CDR1 is SEHNR and CDR2 is FQNEAQ (reference sequence). The CDR3 DNA is TGTGCCAGCAGCTTAGGACAGTATCAGCAAGAGACCCAGTACTTC. Translation gives CASSLGQYQQETQYF.

This chain joins TRBV18 and TRBJ1-1; tentatively, D is TRBD1 (6 bases). Germline V gives CDR1 KGHSH, CDR2 LQKENI. The CDR3 consists of 13 residues. The V and J ends lost 4 bases and 2 bases respectively, with 8 bases between them. The DNA of the CDR3 is TGTGCCAGCTCACGGACAGATAACACTGAAGCTTTCTTT. Protein sequence: CASSRTDNTEAFF.

The rearrangement joins TRBV19 to TRBJ1-2, with D possibly TRBD1 on 6 matching bases. With 6 bases removed from V and 6 bases from J, the gap between germline ends came to 17 bases. Germline V lookup: CDR1 LNHDA, CDR2 SQIVND (reference sequence). This CDR3 contains 14 residues. CDR3 protein: CASSTVQGSNGYTF. DNA of the CDR3: TGTGCCAGTAGCACCGTACAGGGAAGTAATGGCTACACCTTC.

This chain joins TRBV7-9 and TRBJ2-1; TRBD2 agrees at 7 bases. The CDR3 contains 16 residues. The germline CDR1 and CDR2 sequences are SEHNR and FQNEAQ (reference sequence). V shed 6 bases and J 7 bases; nucleotides not matched to a gene: 15. The CDR3 loop is CASSRLEGLVLNEQFF. Written as DNA, the CDR3 is TGTGCCAGCAGTCGGCTTGAAGGACTAGTCCTTAATGAGCAGTTCTTC. Filled out from reference TRBV7-9 and TRBJ2-1, the complete variable domain reads DTGVSQNPRHKITKRGQNVTFRCDPISEHNRLYWYRQTLGQGPEFLTYFQNEAQLEKSRLLSDRFSAERPKGSFSTLEIQRTEQGDSAMYLCASSRLEGLVLNEQFFGPGTRLTVL.

There are a few counts of this clone. V usage is TRBV7-3 and J usage is TRBJ2-7; 14 nucleotides match TRBD2. The ends lost 5 bases at V and 4 bases at J; junction bases unmatched: 7. The CDR3 totals 16 residues. Germline V gene lookup returns CDR1 SGHTA and CDR2 FQGTGA. CDR3 nucleotides: TGTGCCAGCAGCCCCACCCGGACTAGCGGGAGGTACGAGCAGTACTTC. Its protein is CASSPTRTSGRYEQYF.